This passage covers 12 T cell receptor beta chains from one sample sequenced in a study of Graves' ophthalmopathy and Graves' hyperthyroidism. RNA transcripts were the template, and TCR beta CDR3 regions were amplified from them. The first round was an RT-PCR with HTBI primers, and the second round was a multiplex PCR. TCRdb analysed the multiplex PCR reads with MiXCR anew, one entry per CDR3 protein. The data contain under 350,000 distinct CDR3 sequences, roughly 17% of them singletons. Sequencing used peripheral blood. These receptors all stem from an adult man with Graves' ophthalmopathy.

This clonotype was counted only a few times. A read error may explain this, as a much larger clone is one base away. Since no conserved phenylalanine or tryptophan closes the CDR3, a read error is the likely cause. The chain uses TRBV20-1 and TRBJ1-1; TRBD1 agrees at 8 bases. The CDR3 runs 14 residues. CDR1 and CDR2 from the germline V gene are DFQATT and SNEGSKA (reference sequence). The V gene end was trimmed by 3 bases and the J gene end by 2 bases; junction bases not matched to a gene: 5. The CDR3 loop reads CSASTGQVNTEAFL. The CDR3 coding sequence is TGCAGTGCTAGTACGGGACAGGTAAACACTGAAGCTTTCCTT.

A few counts support this clonotype. A much larger clone differs from this one at a single base, so this may be a read error. The V gene is TRBV20-1, the J gene TRBJ2-7, with D possibly being TRBD1 or TRBD2 (5 bases each). The CDR3 extends over 15 amino acids. Germline lookup yields CDR1 DFQATT and CDR2 SNEGSKA (reference sequence). The CDR3 sequence: CSAGDHESGRDEQYF. The CDR3 nucleotides are TGCAGTGCTGGAGATCATGAGAGCGGCAGGGACGAGCAGTACTTC.

In its sample, this clonotype was seen many times. The V and J genes are TRBV4-1 and TRBJ1-2, with D unclear. Trimming removed 1 base at V and 0 bases at J, with 9 bases between. Germline V lookup: CDR1 MGHRA, CDR2 YSYEKL. The CDR3 sequence is 15 residues long. The CDR3 DNA sequence: TGCGCCAGCAGCCAAGTACTGGGAGCTAACTATGGCTACACCTTC. Encoded protein: CASSQVLGANYGYTF.

Ten or more counts support this clonotype. The chain employs TRBV30 and TRBJ2-5, with TRBD1 identical over 7 bases. J lost 2 bases, V lost 4 bases, and 4 bases had no gene match. The CDR3 contains 13 residues. Per the germline V gene, CDR1 is GTSNPN and CDR2 is SVGIG (reference sequence). The CDR3 protein is CAWKRDSQETQYF. As DNA, the CDR3 is TGTGCCTGGAAAAGGGACAGTCAAGAGACCCAGTACTTC.

This sequence joins TRBV6-2 or TRBV6-3 and TRBJ1-2; TRBD1 matches 8 bases. Germline trimming cut 4 bases from V and 8 bases from J; bases unmatched to any gene: 9. The CDR3 has 14 amino acids. Germline CDR1 reads MNHEY; CDR2 reads SVGEGT. The CDR3 coding sequence is TGTGCCAGCAGTTTTACCAGGGGGCAGGGGGGCTACACCTTC. Its protein product is CASSFTRGQGGYTF.

As to this clonotype: This may be a read error: a much more frequent sequence differs by one nucleotide. The CDR3 DNA reads TGTGCCAGCAGCGTAGTTTCGGGGACCGGGGAGCTGCTTTTT. This gives the protein CASSVVSGTGELLF. V is TRBV9 and J is TRBJ2-2; D assignment may be TRBD1 or TRBD2 (5 bases each). Germline V gives CDR1 SGDLS, CDR2 YYNGEE. This CDR3 has 14 amino acids.

This clonotype has at least ten counts. V is TRBV29-1 and J is TRBJ2-5; D remains unclear. The V gene's germline CDR1 is SQVTM and CDR2 ANQGSEA. The length of the CDR3 is 12 residues. The germline V and J ends were trimmed by 7 bases and 4 bases, with 13 bases remaining between them. The CDR3 spells CSANQLGETQYF. In DNA form, the CDR3 reads TGCAGCGCAAACCAGTTAGGAGAGACCCAGTACTTC.

The rearrangement links TRBV28 to TRBJ2-7, with TRBD2 identical over 9 bases. Germline V gene sequence: CDR1 MDHEN, CDR2 SYDVKM. J gave up 13 bases and V 4 bases, and 8 bases lay outside the gene matches. The CDR3 extends over 12 amino acids. Here the CDR3 reads CASSSSGLAFYF. The CDR3 DNA reads as TGTGCCAGCAGTTCCTCCGGACTAGCGTTCTACTTC.

This sequence joins TRBV15 and TRBJ2-5; 14 bases are a match to TRBD2. Germline assignment: CDR1 LNHNV and CDR2 YYDKDF (reference sequence). V trimming: 1 base; J trimming: 5 bases; junction bases outside the gene matches: 0. The length of the CDR3 is 15 residues. CDR3 sequence reads: CATSRGTSGRETQYF. The CDR3 bases are TGTGCCACCAGCAGAGGGACTAGCGGGAGGGAGACCCAGTACTTC.

The sample holds one count of this clonotype. A much larger clone lies a single base off, so this may be a read error. The rearrangement joins TRBV20-1 to TRBJ2-7, with 8 bases identical to TRBD1. CDR1 DFQATT and CDR2 SNEGSKA come from the germline V gene (reference sequence). There are 16 residues in the CDR3. CDR3 nucleotides: TGCAGTGCTAAAAACGACAGGGGCCGCGGGCTCTACGAGCAGTGCTTC. It codes for CSAKNDRGRGLYEQCF.

This clonotype has at least ten counts. The V and J genes are TRBV30 and TRBJ2-7; TRBD2 aligns across 9 bases. The CDR3 spans 14 residues. Germline CDR1 reads GTSNPN; CDR2 reads SVGIG (reference sequence). V lost 4 bases, J lost 7 bases, and 11 bases stayed unmatched. This chain's CDR3 is CAWTPAGGPGEQYF. The CDR3 DNA is TGTGCCTGGACTCCGGCGGGAGGGCCGGGTGAGCAGTACTTC.

Remarks on this clonotype: A junction boundary mismatches the germline segment, possibly from a read error. For the CDR3, the DNA is TGTGCCAGCAGACTTAGGACTAGCCCCTCCAGCTCCTACGAGCAGTACTTT. The encoded protein is CASRLRTSPSSSYEQYF. The chain employs TRBV13 and TRBJ2-7; 8 bases fit TRBD2. Germline-derived CDR1 and CDR2 are PRHDT and FYEKMQ (reference sequence). The CDR3 loop spans 17 amino acids.